The present T cell receptor (beta chain) was sequenced within a study of a mutant IDH1 vaccine in newly diagnosed glioma. Time point given: week 23, last vaccination. In every dose of vaccine, 300 ug of mutant IDH1 20-mer peptide was given alongside topical imiquimod. This CDR3 is 13 amino acids long. Germline V lookup: CDR1 SGHTA, CDR2 FQGNSA. With 6 bases removed from V and 7 bases from J, the gap between germline ends came to 15 bases. The protocol was immunoSEQ multiplex PCR, while the TCRdb copy is restricted to in-frame clones and leaves out a portion. In the table there are approximately 60,000 clones, about 81% of which are singletons. Only a few counts were recorded for this clone. The antigen is unknown.

The sequence was collected from a woman in her thirties or forties with glioma. Some clones in this sample may be carry-over from other donors' samples. This rearrangement joins TRBV7-2 to TRBJ1-2; D gene uncertain. Source: PBMCs, taken from a glioma patient whose treatment included an IDH1 peptide vaccine. CDR3 in DNA: TGTGCCAGCAGTAGGGCGGGCGGTTCTGGCTACACCTTC. Protein sequence: CASSRAGGSGYTF.